This paragraph reports one TCR beta chain. Libraries were prepared by immunoSEQ multiplex PCR; TCRdb keeps only in-frame clonotypes and omits some of them. The sample has about 110,000 clones, roughly four fifths seen once. These data are taken from a study of blood T cell repertoires in COVID-19. In germline, CDR1 is MGHRA, CDR2 YSYEKL. Trimming stripped 1 base from V and 2 bases from J, with 18 bases between. This CDR3 region has 18 residues. The chain has TRBV4-1 and TRBJ1-5; D is uncertain. The TCR was taken from a man aged 80 or over with COVID-19, enrolled during active disease. The sequencing sample was made of peripheral blood. CDR3 coding DNA: TGCGCCAGCAGCCAAGGTCCCCGGGGAGGAGCAGGCAATCAGCCCCAGCATTTT. Its protein product is CASSQGPRGGAGNQPQHF.